Presented here are 18 T cell receptor beta chains from one specimen sequenced in a study of shared clonotypes between healthy human individuals (dated by TCRdb to 2019 to 2021). Library construction relied on the immunoSEQ multiplex PCR assay. Entries here come from immuneACCESS through TCRdb and include only in-frame sequences with V and J called. Some clones fail to appear in such tables; in the studies checked, an unresolved V gene covers under half of the shortfall, and the cause of the remainder is unknown. This sample lists roughly 700,000 clones; 74% were detected once. The ten largest clones take up 1.7% of the sample. The sequenced sample consisted of memory CD4+ T cells sorted from blood. The meaning of the sample's cell subset or site label: CD45RA-negative fraction. These receptors were obtained from a woman between 25 and 40 years old in good health.

Comment on this clone: A read error may account for a junction end that differs from germline. The chain joins TRBV19 to TRBJ1-2, with 7 bases lining up with TRBD1. The CDR3 has 15 residues. Germline CDR1 reads LNHDA; CDR2 reads SQIVND (reference sequence). This CDR3 is CASSPRDSPRSYLYF. The CDR3 nucleotides are TGTGCCAGTAGTCCCCGGGACAGTCCCAGATCGTACTTATACTTC.

CDR3 residues: CASSLNRADGQYF. CDR3 DNA sequence: TGTGCCAGCAGCTTAAACAGGGCGGATGGGCAGTACTTC. V usage is TRBV7-6 and J usage is TRBJ2-7; D may be TRBD1 (6 bases). V was trimmed by 2 bases and J by 9 bases, leaving 14 bases between them. The CDR3 runs 13 residues. Germline V gene lookup returns CDR1 SGHVS and CDR2 FNYEAQ. The entire variable domain, with the rest obtained from reference TRBV7-6 and TRBJ2-7, is as follows: GAGVSQSPRYKVTKRGQDVALRCDPISGHVSLYWYRQALGQGPEFLTYFNYEAQQDKSGLPNDRFSAERPEGSISTLTIQRTEQRDSAMYRCASSLNRADGQYFGPGTRLTVT.

The chain couples TRBV28 to TRBJ1-1; a possible D gene is TRBD1 (5 bases). The germline V and J ends were trimmed by 4 bases and 3 bases, with 21 bases remaining between them. The CDR3 consists of 17 residues. Germline CDR1 is MDHEN and CDR2 is SYDVKM. The CDR3 loop is CASSWSLGALGDTEAFF. The CDR3 DNA reads TGTGCCAGCAGTTGGTCGCTAGGGGCGCTGGGGGACACTGAAGCTTTCTTT. Complete variable domain (other parts from reference TRBV28 and TRBJ1-1): DVKVTQSSRYLVKRTGEKVFLECVQDMDHENMFWYRQDPGLGLRLIYFSYDVKMKEKGDIPEGYSVSREKKERFSLILESASTNQTSMYLCASSWSLGALGDTEAFFGQGTRLTVV.

The CDR3 region has the DNA TGCGCCAGCAGCCCGGAGGGGGGGTATCAGCCCCAGCATTTT. Encoded protein: CASSPEGGYQPQHF. The V and J genes are TRBV5-1 and TRBJ1-5, with a tentative D call TRBD1 (6 bases). The V gene lost 4 bases and the J gene lost 5 bases, with 13 bases spanning the gap. This CDR3 comprises 14 residues. Germline V gene sequence: CDR1 SGHRS, CDR2 YFSETQ.

This sequence joins TRBV11-2 and TRBJ2-2, with 9 nucleotides matching TRBD2. Germline V CDR1 and CDR2: SGHAT, FQNNGV. This CDR3 has 16 residues. The trim removed 5 bases at V and 2 bases at J, leaving 6 bases unmatched. This CDR3 is CASSGEGLANTGELFF. CDR3 DNA sequence: TGTGCCAGCAGCGGGGAGGGACTAGCAAACACCGGGGAGCTGTTTTTT.

This chain links TRBV28 with TRBJ2-1; D remains ambiguous. Germline-derived CDR1 and CDR2 are MDHEN and SYDVKM. The V and J ends lost 7 bases and 4 bases respectively, with 8 bases between them. The CDR3 contains 12 residues. CDR3 sequence reads: CASKVGYNEQFF. The CDR3 DNA reads as TGTGCCAGCAAAGTGGGATACAATGAGCAGTTCTTC.

This clone was detected many times. This chain's CDR3 is CASARRFVNEQFF. The CDR3 nucleotides are TGTGCCAGCGCCCGACGGTTCGTGAATGAGCAGTTCTTC. The chain uses TRBV2 and TRBJ2-1; no clear D gene. The germline V and J ends were trimmed by 8 bases and 7 bases, with 15 bases remaining between them. Germline CDR1 reads SNHLY; CDR2 reads FYNNEI. The CDR3 spans 13 residues. Complete variable domain (other parts from reference TRBV2 and TRBJ2-1): EPEVTQTPSHQVTQMGQEVILRCVPISNHLYFYWYRQILGQKVEFLVSFYNNEISEKSEIFDDQFSVERPDGSNFTLKIRSTKLEDSAMYFCASARRFVNEQFFGPGTRLTVL.

This chain joins TRBV2 and TRBJ2-1; 11 nucleotides align to TRBD2. The CDR3 covers 16 residues. CDR1 and CDR2 from the germline V gene are SNHLY and FYNNEI. The junction had 10 bases not matched to a gene; V was cut back by 6 bases and J by 6 bases. The CDR3 here is CASSHATSGSPNEQFF. The CDR3, as DNA: TGTGCCAGCAGCCACGCCACTAGCGGGAGCCCCAATGAGCAGTTCTTC.

V is TRBV5-1 and J is TRBJ2-2, with D perhaps assigned TRBD1 or TRBD2 (6 bases each). V was shortened by 4 bases and J by 8 bases, with 15 bases between the two germline ends. CDR3 size: 14 residues. Germline V gene sequence: CDR1 SGHRS, CDR2 YFSETQ. The CDR3 coding sequence is TGCGCCAGCAGCCCTAGGGGGGCTGAGGGGGAGCTGTTTTTT. Its translation is CASSPRGAEGELFF. The entire variable domain, with the rest obtained from reference TRBV5-1 and TRBJ2-2, is as follows: KAGVTQTPRYLIKTRGQQVTLSCSPISGHRSVSWYQQTPGQGLQFLFEYFSETQRNKGNFPGRFSGRQFSNSRSEMNVSTLELGDSALYLCASSPRGAEGELFFGEGSRLTVL.

The chain combines TRBV5-1 with TRBJ2-1, with 11 bases fitting TRBD2. The CDR3 loop spans 15 amino acids. V trimming: 4 bases; J trimming: 0 bases; junction bases outside the gene matches: 0. Germline CDR1 reads SGHRS; CDR2 reads YFSETQ. Here the CDR3 reads CASSTSGSSYNEQFF. CDR3 DNA: TGCGCCAGCAGCACTAGCGGGAGCTCCTACAATGAGCAGTTCTTC.

The rearrangement joins TRBV28 to TRBJ2-7; 13 bases are a match to TRBD2. The junction had 15 bases not matched to a gene; V was cut back by 4 bases and J by 6 bases. Germline-derived CDR1 and CDR2 are MDHEN and SYDVKM. This CDR3 is 18 amino acids long. CDR3 nucleotides: TGTGCCAGCAGTTCATATACTCCCACGGGACTAGCGGGACTCGAGCAGTACTTC. As protein: CASSSYTPTGLAGLEQYF.

The chain is built from TRBV5-8 and TRBJ2-1; 9 bases align to TRBD1. After removal of 4 bases from V and 9 bases from J, the junction contained 11 bases not matched to a gene. The CDR3 covers 15 residues. Germline-derived CDR1 and CDR2 are SGHTS and YDEGEE. This CDR3 is CASSLRQGVLSEQFF. The CDR3 DNA reads TGTGCCAGCAGCCTGAGACAGGGGGTCTTAAGTGAGCAGTTCTTC.

The rearrangement links TRBV4-1 to TRBJ2-5; no clear D. The CDR3 totals 16 residues. Per germline, CDR1 MGHRA and CDR2 YSYEKL. Trimming removed 0 bases at V and 5 bases at J, with 16 bases between. For the CDR3, the DNA is TGCGCCAGCAGCCAAGATCTGGCAGAGGCGCGGGAGACCCAGTACTTC. It specifies CASSQDLAEARETQYF.

A few counts support this clone. The same CDR3 arises from other DNA sequences in this sample as well. The V gene is TRBV6-6, the J gene TRBJ2-2; D is uncertain. CDR1 and CDR2 from the germline V gene are MNHNY and SVGAGI (reference sequence). Trimming removed 0 bases from V and 8 bases from J, with 7 bases in between. The CDR3 is made up of 13 amino acids. The CDR3 is CASSYSFRGELFF. The CDR3 DNA sequence: TGTGCCAGCAGTTACTCATTCCGGGGGGAGCTGTTTTTT.

This chain joins TRBV5-1 and TRBJ2-2, with D unclear. V lost 0 bases and J 7 bases, leaving 10 bases between the germline ends. Germline CDR1 SGHRS, CDR2 YFSETQ. The CDR3 spans 14 residues. The CDR3, as DNA: TGCGCCAGCAGCTTGGCCGAAATCGTCGGGGAGCTGTTTTTT. Translation gives CASSLAEIVGELFF.

The chain employs TRBV10-1 and TRBJ2-7; no clear D. This CDR3 is built from 12 residues. Germline V lookup: CDR1 WNHNN, CDR2 SYGVQD (reference sequence). V lost 3 bases and J 8 bases, leaving 11 bases between the germline ends. The CDR3 spells CASSDALGKQYF. CDR3 DNA: TGCGCCAGCAGTGACGCACTTGGGAAGCAGTACTTC.

The chain recombines TRBV7-2 with TRBJ2-1, with 7 positions matching TRBD2. The J segment lost 2 bases and the V segment lost 3 bases, leaving 1 base of the junction unmatched. The CDR3 contains 14 residues. The germline V gene encodes CDR1 SGHTA and CDR2 FQGNSA. Here the CDR3 reads CASSLAGAYNEQFF. The CDR3 DNA reads as TGTGCCAGCAGCTTGGCGGGGGCCTACAATGAGCAGTTCTTC.

V gene TRBV18 combines with J gene TRBJ1-3; no firm D call. Trimming removed 6 bases at V and 0 bases at J, with 12 bases between. The CDR3 sequence is 15 residues long. CDR1 and CDR2 from the germline V gene are KGHSH and LQKENI. The DNA of the CDR3 is TGTGCCAGCTCTGAGACGGGGAGCTCTGGAAACACCATATATTTT. Its protein is CASSETGSSGNTIYF.